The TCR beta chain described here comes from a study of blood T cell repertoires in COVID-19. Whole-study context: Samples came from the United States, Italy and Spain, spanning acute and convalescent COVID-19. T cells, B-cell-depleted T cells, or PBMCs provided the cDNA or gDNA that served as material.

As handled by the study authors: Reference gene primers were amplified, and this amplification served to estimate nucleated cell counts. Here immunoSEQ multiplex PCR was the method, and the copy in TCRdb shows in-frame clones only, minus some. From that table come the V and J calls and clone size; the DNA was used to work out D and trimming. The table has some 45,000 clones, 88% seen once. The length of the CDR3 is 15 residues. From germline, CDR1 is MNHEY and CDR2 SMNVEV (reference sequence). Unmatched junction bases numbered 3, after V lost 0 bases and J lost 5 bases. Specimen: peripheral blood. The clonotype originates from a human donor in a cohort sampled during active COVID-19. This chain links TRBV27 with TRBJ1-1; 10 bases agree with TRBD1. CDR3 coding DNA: TGTGCCAGCAGTTTATCGACAGGGGGCATGACTGAAGCTTTCTTT. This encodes CASSLSTGGMTEAFF.